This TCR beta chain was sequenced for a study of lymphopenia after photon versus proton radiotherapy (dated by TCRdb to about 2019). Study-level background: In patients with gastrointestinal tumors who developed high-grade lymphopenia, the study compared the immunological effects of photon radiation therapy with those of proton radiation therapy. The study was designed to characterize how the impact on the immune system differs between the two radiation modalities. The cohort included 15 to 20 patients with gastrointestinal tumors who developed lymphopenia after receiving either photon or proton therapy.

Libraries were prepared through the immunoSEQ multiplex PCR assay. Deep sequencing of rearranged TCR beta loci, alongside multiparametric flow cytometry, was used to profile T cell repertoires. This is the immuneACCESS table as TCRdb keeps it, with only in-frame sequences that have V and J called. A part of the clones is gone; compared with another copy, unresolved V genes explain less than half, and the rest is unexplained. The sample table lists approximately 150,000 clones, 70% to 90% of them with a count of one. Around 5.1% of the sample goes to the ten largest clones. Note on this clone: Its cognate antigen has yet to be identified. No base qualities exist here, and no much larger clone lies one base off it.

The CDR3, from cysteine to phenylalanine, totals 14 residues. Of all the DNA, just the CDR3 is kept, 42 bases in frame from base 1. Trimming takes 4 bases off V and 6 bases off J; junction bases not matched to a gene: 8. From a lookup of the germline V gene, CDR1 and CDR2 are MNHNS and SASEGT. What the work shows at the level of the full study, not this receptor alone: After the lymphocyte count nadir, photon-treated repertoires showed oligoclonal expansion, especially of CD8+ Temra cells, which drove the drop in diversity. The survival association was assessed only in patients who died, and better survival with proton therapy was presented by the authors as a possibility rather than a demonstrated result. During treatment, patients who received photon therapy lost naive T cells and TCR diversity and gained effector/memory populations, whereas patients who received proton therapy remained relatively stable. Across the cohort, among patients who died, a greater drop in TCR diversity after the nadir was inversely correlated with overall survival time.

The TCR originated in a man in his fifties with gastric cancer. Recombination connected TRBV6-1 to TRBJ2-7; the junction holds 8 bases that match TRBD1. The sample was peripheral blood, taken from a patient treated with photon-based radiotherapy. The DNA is TGTGCCAGCAGTGCGACTAGGACAGGGAGCGAGCAGTACTTC. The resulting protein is CASSATRTGSEQYF.